Here is one T cell receptor (beta chain) with its context. This clone has just a few counts. No antigen is known for it. It has no much larger one-base neighbor in the sample; base qualities were not kept. All of the isolated RNA was reverse transcribed with the High Capacity cDNA Reverse Transcription Kit, so expressed TCRB transcripts were sequenced. Naive, central memory and regulatory T cell samples underwent deep immunoSEQ sequencing, averaging around 4 million total reads per sample. Sorted cells were lysed in RLT buffer, and RNA was extracted using DNase-treated RNeasy Micro or Mini kits according to cell number. Each cell subset was processed separately to prevent cross-contamination, with patient and healthy donor samples processed together. The immunoSEQ multiplex PCR was used to amplify TCRB sequences from cDNA, yielding 87-bp fragments that span the CDR3 region. Sequencing of the amplicons was performed on the Illumina HiSeq platform. As for the original processing: Synthetic template baselines were used to correct PCR bias computationally, reads within Hamming distance 2 were collapsed together, and singletons that could not be merged were discarded. Reads were aligned to IMGT to assign V, D and J genes, CDR3 length, and insertions or deletions at six rearrangement sites. Within each subset, clonotype counts were normalized to sorted cell number, after which true diversity and Gini coefficients were computed with the tcR R package. The overlap coefficient, calculated on TCRB nucleotide sequences, was used to quantify repertoire sharing. TCRdb retrieved this table from immuneACCESS and kept in-frame rearrangements only. Not all clones are present; in checked studies, unresolved V genes account for under half, and no reason is known for the remainder. The V and J calls and the clone size are those of that table, but D and trimming were determined from the DNA. The sample yields fewer than 150,000 clones; less than 8.5% were counted once. The leading ten clones occupy approximately 1.4% of the sample.

The data stem from a study of beta chain features in type 1 diabetes (dated by TCRdb to 2017 to 2018). In the study overall: No differences in mean age, gender distribution, total cell number or subset yield were found between patients and healthy donors. Naive and central memory subsets were obtained from all 30 or so donors, but regulatory and stem cell-like memory subsets were isolated from only 8 patients and roughly eight healthy donors. The study compared TCRB repertoires of sorted circulating CD4+ T cell subsets between recently diagnosed type 1 diabetes patients and matched healthy donors. Across all samples, about 110 million sorted cells were examined, and cell number per subset correlated strongly with RNA yield. The study at large found these results: Shorter templates might have been favored by PCR, but patient and control samples were amplified and corrected together, so both groups would have been affected equally by any skew. Patients with type 1 diabetes made fewer insertions and deleted more nucleotides at VDJ recombination sites, implying thymic rearrangement abnormalities. Naive, central memory and regulatory TCRB repertoires appeared more similar among patients than among healthy donors. Because the HLA sub-analyses included only small numbers of individuals, any influence of HLA type on TCRB rearrangement was left unresolved. Because cDNA rather than genomic DNA was sequenced, highly expressing activated cells could have been over-represented, although no difference in activation and CD3 levels was found between groups. A moderate but significant shortening of TCRB CDR3 length was observed in type 1 diabetes patients in all four CD4+ subsets.

From each donor, a single peripheral blood sample of 100 to 150 mL on average was drawn into heparinised tubes. Naive, central memory, regulatory and stem cell-like memory CD4+ T cells were sorted on a BD FACSAria II using a panel including CD45RO, CCR7, CD25, CD127, CD95 and CD27. Every sorted population had a purity above 95%. PBMCs were separated immediately by Lymphoprep density gradient centrifugation and were stained directly, without being cultured. Samples were stained and sorted in pairs, with one healthy donor and one patient per experiment, so that batch effects were minimized. V is clipped by 0 bases and J by 5 bases, and the sequence between their germline boundaries is 8 bases long. The germline V gene sets CDR1 to LGHNA and CDR2 to YNFKEQ. The CDR3 covers 14 residues, taking in both the cysteine and the phenylalanine. The DNA shown is the 42-base CDR3, in frame from base 1.

The receptor was derived from a woman aged 25 to 39 in good health. The chain employs TRBV4-2 and TRBJ1-5; the D gene is unclear. The sample taken for sequencing was central memory CD4+ T cells from blood. The CDR3 sequence is CASSQDPLDQPQHF. The DNA is as follows: TGTGCCAGCAGCCAAGATCCACTAGATCAGCCCCAGCATTTT.